Presented here are 6 T cell receptor beta chains from one specimen sequenced in a study of blood T cell repertoires in COVID-19. Profiled with immunoSEQ multiplex PCR; TCRdb holds only in-frame clones, not every one. The sample includes 65,000 to 90,000 clones, 87% of them seen just once. The sample taken for sequencing was peripheral blood. All receptors come from a woman in her fifties or sixties with active or convalescent COVID-19.

The CDR3 DNA follows: TGTGCCAGTAGTAGGGGCGTTAACACCGGGGAGCTGTTTTTT. It encodes CASSRGVNTGELFF. The chain couples TRBV19 to TRBJ2-2, with D possibly being TRBD1 (5 bases). Germline assignment: CDR1 LNHDA and CDR2 SQIVND (reference sequence). Trimming took 4 bases from V and 2 from J, leaving 8 bases between them. The CDR3 has 14 amino acids.

The chain recombines TRBV7-2 with TRBJ2-7; no definite D call. The V gene lost 0 bases and the J gene lost 3 bases, with 9 bases spanning the gap. The CDR3 sequence is 14 residues long. CDR1 and CDR2 from the germline V gene are SGHTA and FQGNSA. CDR3 bases: TGTGCCAGCAGCTTAGCTCAACCTAACTACGAGCAGTACTTC. Residues: CASSLAQPNYEQYF.

V gene TRBV6-5 combines with J gene TRBJ1-5, with D uncertain. Trimming shortened V by 5 bases and J by 6 bases, and 14 bases separated the two germline ends. The V gene's germline CDR1 is MNHEY and CDR2 SVGAGI. The CDR3 contains 14 residues. In nucleotides, the CDR3 is TGTGCCAGCAGTCCCCCTTTACCCGGTCAGCCCCAGCATTTT. Protein: CASSPPLPGQPQHF.

J is TRBJ2-2 and V is TRBV29-1; 8 bases are a match to TRBD1. Germline V gene lookup returns CDR1 SQVTM and CDR2 ANQGSEA. J was trimmed by 6 bases and V by 7 bases; bases with no gene match: 10. This CDR3 region has 14 residues. The CDR3 region has the DNA TGCAGCGCCCCTCAGGGGGGACAGGCCGGGGAGCTGTTTTTT. It translates to CSAPQGGQAGELFF.

The chain links TRBV19 to TRBJ1-2; 7 bases are shared with TRBD1. The CDR3 runs to 18 residues. Trimming at V came to 5 bases and at J to 1 base, leaving 16 bases not matched to a gene. Per germline, CDR1 LNHDA and CDR2 SQIVND (reference sequence). In DNA, the CDR3 is TGTGCCAGTAGTCTAAAGGACAGGAGAACAAACTTTAACTATGGCTACACCTTC. Translating gives CASSLKDRRTNFNYGYTF.

This rearrangement joins TRBV6-6 to TRBJ1-6; 7 bases line up with TRBD1. CDR3 length: 16 amino acids. The junction had 12 bases not matched to a gene; V was cut back by 6 bases and J by 7 bases. CDR1 and CDR2 (germline): MNHNY, SVGAGI (reference sequence). CDR3 amino acids: CASSRDWDSSNSPLHF. In nucleotides, the CDR3 is TGTGCCAGCAGCCGGGATTGGGACAGCTCGAATTCACCCCTCCACTTT.